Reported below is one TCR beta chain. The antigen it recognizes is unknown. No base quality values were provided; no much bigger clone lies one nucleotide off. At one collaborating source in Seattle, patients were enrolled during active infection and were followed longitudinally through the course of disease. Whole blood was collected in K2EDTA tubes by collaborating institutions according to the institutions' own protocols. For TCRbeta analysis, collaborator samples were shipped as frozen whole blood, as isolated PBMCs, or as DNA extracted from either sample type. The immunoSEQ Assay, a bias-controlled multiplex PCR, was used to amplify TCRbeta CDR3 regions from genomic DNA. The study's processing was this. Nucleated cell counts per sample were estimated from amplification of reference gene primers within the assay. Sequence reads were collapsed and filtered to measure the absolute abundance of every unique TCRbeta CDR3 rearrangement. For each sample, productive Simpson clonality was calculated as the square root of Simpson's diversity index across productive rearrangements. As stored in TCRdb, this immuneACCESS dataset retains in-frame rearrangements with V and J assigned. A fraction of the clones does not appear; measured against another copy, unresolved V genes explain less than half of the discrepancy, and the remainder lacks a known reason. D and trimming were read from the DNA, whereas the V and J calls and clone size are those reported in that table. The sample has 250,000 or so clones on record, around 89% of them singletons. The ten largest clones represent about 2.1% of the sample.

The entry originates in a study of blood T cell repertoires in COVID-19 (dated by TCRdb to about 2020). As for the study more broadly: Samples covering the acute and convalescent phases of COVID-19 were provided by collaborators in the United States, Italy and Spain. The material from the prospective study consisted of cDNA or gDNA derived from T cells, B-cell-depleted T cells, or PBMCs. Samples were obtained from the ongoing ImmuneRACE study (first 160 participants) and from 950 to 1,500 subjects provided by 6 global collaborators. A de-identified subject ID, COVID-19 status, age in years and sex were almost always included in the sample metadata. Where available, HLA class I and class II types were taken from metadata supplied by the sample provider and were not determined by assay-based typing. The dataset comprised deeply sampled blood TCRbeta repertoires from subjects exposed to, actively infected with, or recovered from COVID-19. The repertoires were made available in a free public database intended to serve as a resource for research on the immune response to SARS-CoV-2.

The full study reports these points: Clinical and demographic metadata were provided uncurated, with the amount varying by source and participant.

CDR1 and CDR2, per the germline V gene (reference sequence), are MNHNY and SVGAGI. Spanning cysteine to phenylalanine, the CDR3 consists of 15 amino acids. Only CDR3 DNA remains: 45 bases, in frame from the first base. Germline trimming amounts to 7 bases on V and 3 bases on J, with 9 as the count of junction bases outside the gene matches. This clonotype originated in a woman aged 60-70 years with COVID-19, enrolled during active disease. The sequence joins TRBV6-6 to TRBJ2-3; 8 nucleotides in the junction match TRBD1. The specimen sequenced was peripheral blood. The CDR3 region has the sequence CASTLTGGRTDTQYF. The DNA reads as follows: TGTGCCAGCACTCTAACAGGGGGGAGAACAGATACGCAGTATTTT.